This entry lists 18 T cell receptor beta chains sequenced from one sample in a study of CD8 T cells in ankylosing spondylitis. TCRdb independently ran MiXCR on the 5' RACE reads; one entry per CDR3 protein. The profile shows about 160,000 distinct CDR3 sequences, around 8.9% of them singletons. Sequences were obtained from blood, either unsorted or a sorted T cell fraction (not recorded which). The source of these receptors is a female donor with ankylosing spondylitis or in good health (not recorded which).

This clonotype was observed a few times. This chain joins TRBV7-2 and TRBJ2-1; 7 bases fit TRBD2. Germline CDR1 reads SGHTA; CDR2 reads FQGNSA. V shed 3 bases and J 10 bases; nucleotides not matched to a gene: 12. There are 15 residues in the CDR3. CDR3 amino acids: CASSFGLGRGEEQFF. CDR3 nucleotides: TGTGCCAGCAGCTTCGGACTAGGTCGGGGTGAGGAGCAGTTCTTC.

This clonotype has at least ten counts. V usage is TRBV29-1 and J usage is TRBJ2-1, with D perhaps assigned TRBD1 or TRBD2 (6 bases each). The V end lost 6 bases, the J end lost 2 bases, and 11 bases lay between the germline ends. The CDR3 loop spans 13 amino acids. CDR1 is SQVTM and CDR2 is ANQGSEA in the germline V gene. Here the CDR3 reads CSVQGTAYNEQFF. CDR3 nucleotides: TGCAGCGTCCAGGGGACTGCCTACAATGAGCAGTTCTTC.

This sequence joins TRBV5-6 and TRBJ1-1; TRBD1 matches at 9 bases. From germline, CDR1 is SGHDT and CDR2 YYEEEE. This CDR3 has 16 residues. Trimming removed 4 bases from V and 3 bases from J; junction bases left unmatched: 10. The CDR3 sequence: CASSQIQGAIHTEAFF. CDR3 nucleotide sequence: TGTGCCAGCAGCCAGATACAGGGGGCCATTCACACTGAAGCTTTCTTT.

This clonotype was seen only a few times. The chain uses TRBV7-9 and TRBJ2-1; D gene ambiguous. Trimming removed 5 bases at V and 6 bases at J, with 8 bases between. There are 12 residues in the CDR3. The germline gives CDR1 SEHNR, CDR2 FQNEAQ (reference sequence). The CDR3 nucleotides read TGTGCCAGCAGCACAGTTCGCAATGAGCAGTTCTTC. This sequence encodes CASSTVRNEQFF.

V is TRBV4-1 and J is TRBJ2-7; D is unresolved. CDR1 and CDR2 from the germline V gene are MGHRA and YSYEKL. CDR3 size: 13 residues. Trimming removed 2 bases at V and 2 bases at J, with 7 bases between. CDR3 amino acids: CASSQQLAYEQYF. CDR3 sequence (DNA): TGCGCCAGCAGCCAACAGTTAGCCTACGAGCAGTACTTC.

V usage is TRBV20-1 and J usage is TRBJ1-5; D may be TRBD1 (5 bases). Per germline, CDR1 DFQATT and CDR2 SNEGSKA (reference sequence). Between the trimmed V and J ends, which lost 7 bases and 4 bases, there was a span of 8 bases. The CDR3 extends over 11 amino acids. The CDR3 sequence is CSVGGNQPQHF. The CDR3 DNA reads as TGCAGTGTGGGGGGGAATCAGCCCCAGCATTTT.

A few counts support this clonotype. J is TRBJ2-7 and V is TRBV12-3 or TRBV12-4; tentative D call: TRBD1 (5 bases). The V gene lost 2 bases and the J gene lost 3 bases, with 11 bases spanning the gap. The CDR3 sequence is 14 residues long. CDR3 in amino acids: CASSLRGPGYEQYF. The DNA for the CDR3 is TGTGCCAGCAGTTTAAGGGGCCCGGGCTACGAGCAGTACTTC.

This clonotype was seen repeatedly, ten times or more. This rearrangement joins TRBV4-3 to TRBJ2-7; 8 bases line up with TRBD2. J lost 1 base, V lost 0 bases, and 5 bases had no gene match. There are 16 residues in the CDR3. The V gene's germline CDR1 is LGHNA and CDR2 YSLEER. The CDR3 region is CASSQDGSGSSYEQYF. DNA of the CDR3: TGCGCCAGCAGCCAAGATGGGAGCGGGAGTTCCTACGAGCAGTACTTC.

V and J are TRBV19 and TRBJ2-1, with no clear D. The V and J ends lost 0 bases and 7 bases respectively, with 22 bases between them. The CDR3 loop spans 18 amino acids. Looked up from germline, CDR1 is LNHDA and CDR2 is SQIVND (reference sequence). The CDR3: CASSIDLNNGVGINEQFF. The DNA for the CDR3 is TGTGCCAGTAGTATAGATCTAAACAACGGAGTTGGGATTAATGAGCAGTTCTTC.

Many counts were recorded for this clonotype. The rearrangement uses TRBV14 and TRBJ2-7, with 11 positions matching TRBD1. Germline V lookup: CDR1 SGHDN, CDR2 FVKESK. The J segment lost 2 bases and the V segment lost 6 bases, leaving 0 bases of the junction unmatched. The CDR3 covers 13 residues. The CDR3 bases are TGTGCCAGCAGGGGACAGGGGGCCTACGAGCAGTACTTC. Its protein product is CASRGQGAYEQYF.

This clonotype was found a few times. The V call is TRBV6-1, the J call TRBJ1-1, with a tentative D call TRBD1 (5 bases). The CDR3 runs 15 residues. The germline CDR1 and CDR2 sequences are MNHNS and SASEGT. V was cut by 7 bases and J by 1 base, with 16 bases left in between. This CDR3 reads CASTLRGGGNTEAFF. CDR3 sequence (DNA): TGTGCCAGCACCTTACGTGGGGGGGGGAACACTGAAGCTTTCTTT.

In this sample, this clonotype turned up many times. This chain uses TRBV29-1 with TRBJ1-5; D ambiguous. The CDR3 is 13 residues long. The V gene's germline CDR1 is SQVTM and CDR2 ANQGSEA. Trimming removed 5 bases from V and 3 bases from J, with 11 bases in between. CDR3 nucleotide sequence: TGCAGCGTTCTCACCGGGAACAATCAGCCCCAGCATTTT. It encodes CSVLTGNNQPQHF.

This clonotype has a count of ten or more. DNA of the CDR3: TGTGCCAGCAGCCAAGAGAGACAGGGCTCTTACGAGCAGTACTTC. The encoded protein is CASSQERQGSYEQYF. This chain connects TRBV4-2 to TRBJ2-7; 7 nucleotides line up with TRBD1. Looked up from germline, CDR1 is LGHNA and CDR2 is YNFKEQ. The CDR3 is made up of 15 amino acids. The J segment lost 4 bases and the V segment lost 0 bases, leaving 6 bases of the junction unmatched.

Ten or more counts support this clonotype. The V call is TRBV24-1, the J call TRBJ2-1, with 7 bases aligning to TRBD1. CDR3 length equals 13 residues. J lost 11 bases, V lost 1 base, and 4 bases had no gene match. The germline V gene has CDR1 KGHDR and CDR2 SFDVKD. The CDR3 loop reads CATSDFLGGQQFF. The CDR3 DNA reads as TGTGCCACCAGTGATTTCCTAGGGGGCCAGCAGTTCTTC.

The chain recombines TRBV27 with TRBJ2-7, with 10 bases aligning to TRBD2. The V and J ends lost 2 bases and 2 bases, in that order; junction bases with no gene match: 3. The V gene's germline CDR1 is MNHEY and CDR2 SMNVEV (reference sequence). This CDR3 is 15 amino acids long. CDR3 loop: CASSLALAGAYEQYF. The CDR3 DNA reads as TGTGCCAGCAGTTTAGCTCTAGCGGGAGCCTACGAGCAGTACTTC.

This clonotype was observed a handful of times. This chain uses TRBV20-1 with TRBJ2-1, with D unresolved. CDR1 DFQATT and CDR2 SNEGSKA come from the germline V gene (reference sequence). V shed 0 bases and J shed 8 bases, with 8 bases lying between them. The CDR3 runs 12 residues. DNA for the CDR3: TGCAGTGCTAGAGATCCGGAAGATGAGCAGTTCTTC. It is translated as CSARDPEDEQFF.

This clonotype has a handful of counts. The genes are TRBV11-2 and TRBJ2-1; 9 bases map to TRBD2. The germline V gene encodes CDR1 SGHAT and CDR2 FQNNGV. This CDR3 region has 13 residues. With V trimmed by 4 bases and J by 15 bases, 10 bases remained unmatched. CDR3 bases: TGTGCCAGCAGCTCCGCAGGAAGCGGGAGGCGGTTCTTC. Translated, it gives CASSSAGSGRRFF.

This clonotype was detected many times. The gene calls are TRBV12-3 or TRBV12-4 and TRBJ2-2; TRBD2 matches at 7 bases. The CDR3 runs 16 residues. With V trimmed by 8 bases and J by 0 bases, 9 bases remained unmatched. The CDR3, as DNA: TGTGCCAGCTGGGGAGGGCCTTACTCGAACACCGGGGAGCTGTTTTTT. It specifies CASWGGPYSNTGELFF.